One sample yielded the 25 T cell receptor beta chains listed below, sequenced in a study of blood T cell repertoires in COVID-19. Measured with immunoSEQ multiplex PCR; TCRdb has only the in-frame clones, and not every one. The sample contains 300,000 or so clones, roughly nine tenths of which appear only once. Sequencing was performed on PBMCs or T cells enriched from blood (not recorded which). These receptors were taken from a man aged 55 to 69 who had recovered from COVID-19.

This chain uses TRBV6-4 with TRBJ1-6; perhaps TRBD1 as D (5 bases). The CDR3 spans 15 residues. Germline V gene lookup returns CDR1 MRHNA and CDR2 SNTAGT. Trimming left V 4 bases short and J 10 bases short, with 17 bases between. CDR3 loop: CASSAQGGFYSPLHF. The DNA of the CDR3 is TGTGCCAGCAGTGCTCAGGGAGGGTTTTACTCACCCCTCCACTTT.

This clone was seen only once. The chain links TRBV25-1 to TRBJ2-7; 10 bases fit TRBD2. The ends lost 6 bases at V and 7 bases at J; junction bases unmatched: 6. The germline gives CDR1 MGHDK, CDR2 SYGVNS. There are 13 residues in the CDR3. CDR3 DNA: TGTGCCAGCAGCCTAGCGGGAGATGGGGAGCAGTACTTC. Residues: CASSLAGDGEQYF.

V is TRBV28 and J is TRBJ1-1, with 7 bases aligning to TRBD1. The V and J ends lost 5 bases and 3 bases, in that order; junction bases with no gene match: 3. Looked up from germline, CDR1 is MDHEN and CDR2 is SYDVKM. CDR3 length: 13 amino acids. The CDR3 sequence: CASSGQAYTEAFF. CDR3 bases: TGTGCCAGCAGTGGACAGGCCTACACTGAAGCTTTCTTT.

The rearrangement uses TRBV4-3 and TRBJ1-4, with D hard to call. Trimming stripped 4 bases from V and 4 bases from J, with 13 bases between. The V gene's germline CDR1 is LGHNA and CDR2 YSLEER. CDR3 length equals 15 residues. CDR3 amino acids: CASSPSDRDNEKLFF. CDR3 nucleotide sequence: TGCGCCAGCAGCCCTAGCGATAGAGATAATGAAAAACTGTTTTTT.

This chain connects TRBV25-1 to TRBJ2-7; 7 bases are shared with TRBD2. Unmatched junction bases numbered 5, after V lost 8 bases and J lost 4 bases. The CDR3 runs 12 residues. In germline, CDR1 is MGHDK, CDR2 SYGVNS. The CDR3 loop reads CASRGDYYEQYF. DNA for the CDR3: TGTGCCAGCCGAGGGGACTATTACGAGCAGTACTTC.

The chain employs TRBV6-1 and TRBJ2-7, with D possibly being TRBD1 (6 bases). The germline V gene has CDR1 MNHNS and CDR2 SASEGT. V lost 3 bases, J lost 3 bases, and 12 bases lay in between. The CDR3 contains 14 residues. The CDR3 region has the DNA TGTGCCAGCAGTGACAGGGGACAACACTACGAGCAGTACTTC. Translating gives CASSDRGQHYEQYF.

The rearrangement uses TRBV3-1 (or the pseudogene TRBV3-2) and TRBJ1-4; the D gene is possibly TRBD1 (5 bases). Trimming removed 2 bases from V and 10 bases from J, with 20 bases in between. The CDR3 sequence is 16 residues long. Looked up from germline, CDR1 is LGHDT and CDR2 is YNNKEL (reference sequence). The CDR3 region is CASSQLGAGRVRKLFF. The CDR3 bases are TGTGCCAGCAGCCAACTAGGGGCAGGGCGCGTTAGAAAACTGTTTTTT.

V usage is TRBV27 and J usage is TRBJ2-7; D gene unclear. Germline-derived CDR1 and CDR2 are MNHEY and SMNVEV (reference sequence). The CDR3 is 13 amino acids. Deletions cut 3 bases from V and 1 base from J, with 7 bases between. The DNA of the CDR3 is TGTGCCAGCAGTTTCCCCCAATCCTACGAGCAGTACTTC. It specifies CASSFPQSYEQYF.

The chain couples TRBV2 to TRBJ1-1; TRBD1 agrees at 10 bases. J lost 1 base, V lost 6 bases, and 5 bases had no gene match. This CDR3 is built from 15 residues. Germline CDR1 reads SNHLY; CDR2 reads FYNNEI. DNA for the CDR3: TGTGCCAGCAGAAGACAGGGGGCGAGGAACACTGAAGCTTTCTTT. Translation gives CASRRQGARNTEAFF.

This chain connects TRBV30 to TRBJ1-1, with a weak D call TRBD1 (5 bases). The CDR3 extends over 13 amino acids. V lost 0 bases and J lost 7, with 12 bases in between. Germline V lookup: CDR1 GTSNPN, CDR2 SVGIG (reference sequence). CDR3 DNA sequence: TGTGCCTGGAGTGTTCTGTCGGGGGGTGAAGCTTTCTTT. Protein sequence: CAWSVLSGGEAFF.

The rearrangement links TRBV27 to TRBJ2-2; D is possibly TRBD1 (6 bases). The CDR3 length is 16 residues. Trimming pared 1 base from V and 11 bases from J, leaving 20 bases between. The germline gives CDR1 MNHEY, CDR2 SMNVEV (reference sequence). The CDR3 loop is CASSLFFGSRQDELFF. The CDR3 DNA is TGTGCCAGCAGTTTATTTTTTGGTTCCAGACAGGATGAGCTGTTTTTT.

The CDR3 sequence: CASSPPGQGNTEAFF. The CDR3, as DNA: TGTGCCAGCAGCCCACCGGGACAGGGGAACACTGAAGCTTTCTTT. The J gene is TRBJ1-1, the V gene TRBV7-8; 9 bases are shared with TRBD1. V lost 5 bases and J lost 1; bases outside the gene matches: 5. Germline V gene sequence: CDR1 SGHVS, CDR2 FQNEAQ. The CDR3 runs 15 residues. The full variable domain, in which reference TRBV7-8 and TRBJ1-1 provide the parts outside the CDR3, is GAGVSQSPRYKVAKRGQDVALRCDPISGHVSLFWYQQALGQGPEFLTYFQNEAQLDKSGLPSDRFFAERPEGSVSTLKIQRTQQEDSAVYLCASSPPGQGNTEAFFGQGTRLTVV.

V and J are TRBV9 and TRBJ1-3, with no clear D. Germline CDR1 SGDLS, CDR2 YYNGEE. V was pared by 3 bases and J by 3 bases, with 4 bases between. This CDR3 comprises 12 residues. CDR3 region: CASSADGNTIYF. DNA for the CDR3: TGTGCCAGCAGCGCAGATGGAAACACCATATATTTT.

The rearrangement joins TRBV7-9 to TRBJ1-1; D gene unclear. This CDR3 is built from 13 residues. Germline V gives CDR1 SEHNR, CDR2 FQNEAQ (reference sequence). V was cut by 4 bases and J by 7 bases, with 13 bases left in between. The CDR3 DNA follows: TGTGCCAGCAGCTCCTCCCCCGGGGTTGAAGCTTTCTTT. Residues: CASSSSPGVEAFF.

This rearrangement joins TRBV6-5 to TRBJ1-1; a weak D match, TRBD1 (5 bases). CDR1 and CDR2 from the germline V gene are MNHEY and SVGAGI. The V and J ends lost 0 bases and 3 bases respectively, with 14 bases between them. This CDR3 has 16 residues. The DNA for the CDR3 is TGTGCCAGCAGTTACTCGCGGGGCTTTAGATACACTGAAGCTTTCTTT. Amino acids: CASSYSRGFRYTEAFF.

The rearrangement joins TRBV6-5 to TRBJ1-1; TRBD1 is a possible D gene (5 bases). Trimming shortened V by 0 bases and J by 11 bases, and 16 bases separated the two germline ends. Germline V CDR1 and CDR2: MNHEY, SVGAGI. This CDR3 has 14 amino acids. The CDR3 reads CASSYSRSQGWAFF. CDR3 coding DNA: TGTGCCAGCAGTTACTCGAGGTCCCAGGGTTGGGCTTTCTTT.

The chain carries TRBV7-9 and TRBJ2-2; D is perhaps TRBD2 (6 bases). Germline V lookup: CDR1 SEHNR, CDR2 FQNEAQ (reference sequence). The V gene lost 5 bases and the J gene lost 4 bases, with 20 bases spanning the gap. This CDR3 has 17 residues. For the CDR3, the DNA is TGTGCCAGCAGCCGACCCCCTAGCGCCGAGGTCACCGGGGAGCTGTTTTTT. Its protein product is CASSRPPSAEVTGELFF.

This clone has just one count. The J gene is TRBJ1-1, the V gene TRBV10-3, with 7 bases matching TRBD1. The CDR3 is made up of 15 amino acids. The J segment lost 1 base and the V segment lost 10 bases, leaving 12 bases of the junction unmatched. The V gene's germline CDR1 is ENHRY and CDR2 SYGVKD. The CDR3 here is CATNDPGQRNTEAFF. DNA for the CDR3: TGTGCCACCAACGACCCGGGACAGCGGAACACTGAAGCTTTCTTT.

The V gene is TRBV4-1, the J gene TRBJ1-1, with 9 bases that match TRBD1. The germline V gene has CDR1 MGHRA and CDR2 YSYEKL. The ends lost 3 bases at V and 0 bases at J; junction bases unmatched: 5. This CDR3 has 16 residues. This chain's CDR3 is CASSQSTGGMNTEAFF. The CDR3 nucleotides are TGCGCCAGCAGCCAGAGTACAGGGGGCATGAACACTGAAGCTTTCTTT.

The V gene is TRBV2, the J gene TRBJ1-4, with a weak D call TRBD1 (6 bases). Germline assignment: CDR1 SNHLY and CDR2 FYNNEI. The CDR3 contains 15 residues. With 5 bases removed from V and 1 base from J, the gap between germline ends came to 11 bases. The CDR3 protein is CASSYQGRTNEKLFF. The CDR3 nucleotides read TGTGCCAGCAGTTACCAGGGGCGAACTAATGAAAAACTGTTTTTT.

The chain joins TRBV28 to TRBJ1-2; no reliable D call. The CDR3 is made up of 14 amino acids. The germline V and J ends were trimmed by 2 bases and 4 bases, with 11 bases remaining between them. Per the germline V gene, CDR1 is MDHEN and CDR2 is SYDVKM. The CDR3 DNA reads TGTGCCAGCAGTTTAGGTAGTGAGGGCTATGGCTACACCTTC. The encoded protein is CASSLGSEGYGYTF.

The chain combines TRBV7-3 with TRBJ2-2, with TRBD2 matching over 14 bases. This CDR3 contains 20 residues. The germline V gene has CDR1 SGHTA and CDR2 FQGTGA. The J segment lost 3 bases and the V segment lost 4 bases, leaving 13 bases of the junction unmatched. The CDR3 bases are TGTGCCAGCAGCTCATTGGCAACCGGGACTAGCGGGGGCTACACCGGGGAGCTGTTTTTT. This encodes CASSSLATGTSGGYTGELFF.

V is TRBV4-3 and J is TRBJ2-1, with D unclear. Trimming removed 2 bases from V and 4 bases from J, with 12 bases in between. Per germline, CDR1 LGHNA and CDR2 YSLEER. This CDR3 contains 15 residues. The CDR3 reads CASSQSRTGYNEQFF. CDR3 nucleotide sequence: TGCGCCAGCAGCCAAAGCCGAACGGGTTACAATGAGCAGTTCTTC.

This chain connects TRBV24-1 to TRBJ1-2; 7 bases map to TRBD1. CDR1 and CDR2 (germline): KGHDR, SFDVKD. The CDR3 runs 15 residues. Trimming removed 3 bases from V and 4 bases from J; junction bases left unmatched: 7. CDR3 amino acids: CATSDATGEAYGYTF. The CDR3, as DNA: TGTGCCACCAGTGATGCCACAGGGGAGGCCTATGGCTACACCTTC.

The rearrangement links TRBV5-1 to TRBJ1-1, with no clear D. The CDR3 sequence is 14 residues long. Germline values: CDR1 SGHRS, CDR2 YFSETQ. Trimming shortened V by 0 bases and J by 0 bases, and 6 bases separated the two germline ends. CDR3: CASSLDGLNTEAFF. In DNA, the CDR3 is TGCGCCAGCAGCTTGGACGGGTTGAACACTGAAGCTTTCTTT.